This T cell receptor (beta chain) emerged from a study of blood T cell repertoires in COVID-19. Patients from Seattle were sampled longitudinally, starting during active infection. This clone appeared a single time. Sequenced by immunoSEQ multiplex PCR; TCRdb stores in-frame clones only, minus some. The profile covers about 180,000 clones, with 79% appearing a single time and more than 6.5% taken by the ten largest. The receptor's source is a woman aged 60-75 years with COVID-19, enrolled during active disease. Material for sequencing was peripheral blood.

The CDR3 spells CASSFFGTESNYGYTF. In nucleotides, the CDR3 is TGTGCCAGCAGCTTCTTCGGGACAGAGTCAAACTATGGCTACACCTTC. The chain combines TRBV5-5 with TRBJ1-2; the match to TRBD1 covers 7 bases. The CDR3 length is 16 residues. Germline V gene data show CDR1 as SGHKS and CDR2 as YYEKEE (reference sequence). Losses at the gene ends were 2 bases for V and 2 bases for J; bases not matched to a gene: 9. Based on the CDR3 plus reference TRBV5-5 and TRBJ1-2, the full variable domain is DAGVTQSPTHLIKTRGQQVTLRCSPISGHKSVSWYQQVLGQGPQFIFQYYEKEERGRGNFPDRFSARQFPNYSSELNVNALLLGDSALYLCASSFFGTESNYGYTFGSGTRLTVV.